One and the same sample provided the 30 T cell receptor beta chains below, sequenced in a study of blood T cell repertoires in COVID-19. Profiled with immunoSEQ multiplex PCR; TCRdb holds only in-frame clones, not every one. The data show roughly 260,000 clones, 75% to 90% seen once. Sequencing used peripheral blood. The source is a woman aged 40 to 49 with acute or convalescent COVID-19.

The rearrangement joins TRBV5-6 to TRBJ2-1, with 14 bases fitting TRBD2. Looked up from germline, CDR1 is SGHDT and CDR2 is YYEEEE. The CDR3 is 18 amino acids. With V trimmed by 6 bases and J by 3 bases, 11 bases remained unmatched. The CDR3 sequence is CASNIGGLAGGLYNEQFF. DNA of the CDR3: TGTGCCAGCAACATTGGTGGACTAGCGGGGGGCCTCTACAATGAGCAGTTCTTC.

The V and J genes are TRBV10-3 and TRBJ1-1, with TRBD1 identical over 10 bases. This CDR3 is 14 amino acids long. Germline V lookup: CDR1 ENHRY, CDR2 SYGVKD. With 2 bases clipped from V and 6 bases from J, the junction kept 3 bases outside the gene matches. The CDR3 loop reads CAISETDRGPEAFF. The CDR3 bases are TGTGCCATCAGTGAGACCGACAGGGGGCCTGAAGCTTTCTTT.

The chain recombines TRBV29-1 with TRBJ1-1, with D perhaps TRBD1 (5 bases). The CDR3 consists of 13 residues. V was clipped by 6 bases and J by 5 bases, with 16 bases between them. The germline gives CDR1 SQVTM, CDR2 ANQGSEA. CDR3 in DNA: TGCAGCGTCCGTCAGGACATTAGGACTGAAGCTTTCTTT. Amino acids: CSVRQDIRTEAFF.

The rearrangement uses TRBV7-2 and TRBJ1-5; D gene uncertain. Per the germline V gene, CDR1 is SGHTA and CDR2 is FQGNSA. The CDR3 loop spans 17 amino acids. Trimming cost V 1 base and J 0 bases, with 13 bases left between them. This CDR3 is CASSLEFPPYSNQPQHF. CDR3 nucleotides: TGTGCCAGCAGCTTAGAATTCCCCCCCTATAGCAATCAGCCCCAGCATTTT. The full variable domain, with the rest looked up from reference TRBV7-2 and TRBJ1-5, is GAGVSQSPSNKVTEKGKDVELRCDPISGHTALYWYRQSLGQGLEFLIYFQGNSAPDKSGLPSDRFSAERTGGSVSTLTIQRTQQEDSAVYLCASSLEFPPYSNQPQHFGDGTRLSIL.

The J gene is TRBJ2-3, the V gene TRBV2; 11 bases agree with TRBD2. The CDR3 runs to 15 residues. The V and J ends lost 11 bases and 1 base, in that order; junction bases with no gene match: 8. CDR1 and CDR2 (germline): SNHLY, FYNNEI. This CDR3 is CAARLGLAGTDTQYF. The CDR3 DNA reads TGTGCCGCGCGGCTGGGACTAGCGGGCACAGATACGCAGTATTTT.

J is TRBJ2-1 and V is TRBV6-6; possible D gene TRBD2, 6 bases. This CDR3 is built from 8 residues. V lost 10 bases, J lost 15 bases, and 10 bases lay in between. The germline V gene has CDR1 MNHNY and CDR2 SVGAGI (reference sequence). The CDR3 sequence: CATSGGFF. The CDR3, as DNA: TGTGCCACCTCCGGGGGGTTCTTC.

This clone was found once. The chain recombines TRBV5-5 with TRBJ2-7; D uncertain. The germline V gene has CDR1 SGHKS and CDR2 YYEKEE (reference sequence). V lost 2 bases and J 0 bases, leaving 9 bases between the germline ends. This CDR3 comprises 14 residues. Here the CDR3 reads CASSFTATSYEQYV. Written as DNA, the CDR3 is TGTGCCAGCAGCTTTACAGCAACCTCCTACGAGCAGTACGTC.

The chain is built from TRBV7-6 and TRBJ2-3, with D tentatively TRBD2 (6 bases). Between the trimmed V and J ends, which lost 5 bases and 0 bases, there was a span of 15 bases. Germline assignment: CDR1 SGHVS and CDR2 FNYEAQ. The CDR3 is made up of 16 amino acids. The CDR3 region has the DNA TGTGCCAGCAGCCCCCGGGAGAGCTTTAGCACAGATACGCAGTATTTT. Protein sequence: CASSPRESFSTDTQYF.

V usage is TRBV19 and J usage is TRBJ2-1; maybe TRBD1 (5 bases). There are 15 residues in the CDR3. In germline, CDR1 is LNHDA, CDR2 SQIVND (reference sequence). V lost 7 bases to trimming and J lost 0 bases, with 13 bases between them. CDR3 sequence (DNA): TGTGCCAGTAAGATGCAGGGTATCTCCTACAATGAGCAGTTCTTC. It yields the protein CASKMQGISYNEQFF.

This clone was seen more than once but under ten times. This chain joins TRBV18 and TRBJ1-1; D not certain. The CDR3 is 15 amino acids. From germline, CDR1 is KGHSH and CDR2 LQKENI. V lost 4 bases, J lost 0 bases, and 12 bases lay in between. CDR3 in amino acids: CASSRVALLNTEAFF. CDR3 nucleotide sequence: TGTGCCAGCTCACGTGTTGCACTGCTGAACACTGAAGCTTTCTTT.

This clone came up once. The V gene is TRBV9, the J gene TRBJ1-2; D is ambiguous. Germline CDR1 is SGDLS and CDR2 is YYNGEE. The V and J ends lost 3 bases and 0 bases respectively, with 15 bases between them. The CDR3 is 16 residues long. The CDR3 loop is CASSAHTGRSNYGYTF. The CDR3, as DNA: TGTGCCAGCAGCGCTCATACCGGCAGGTCTAACTATGGCTACACCTTC.

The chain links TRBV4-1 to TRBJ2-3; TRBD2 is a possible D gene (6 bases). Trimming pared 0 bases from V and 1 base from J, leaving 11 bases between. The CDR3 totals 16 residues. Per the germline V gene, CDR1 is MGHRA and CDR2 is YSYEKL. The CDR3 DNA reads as TGCGCCAGCAGCCAAGAATGGTCTAGCGGCACAGATACGCAGTATTTT. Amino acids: CASSQEWSSGTDTQYF.

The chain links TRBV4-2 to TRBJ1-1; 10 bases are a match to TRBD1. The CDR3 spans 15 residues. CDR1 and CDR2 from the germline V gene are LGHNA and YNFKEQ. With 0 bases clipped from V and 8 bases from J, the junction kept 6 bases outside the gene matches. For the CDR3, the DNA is TGTGCCAGCAGCCAAGAGGGACAGGGGTTCCGCGAAGCTTTCTTT. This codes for CASSQEGQGFREAFF.

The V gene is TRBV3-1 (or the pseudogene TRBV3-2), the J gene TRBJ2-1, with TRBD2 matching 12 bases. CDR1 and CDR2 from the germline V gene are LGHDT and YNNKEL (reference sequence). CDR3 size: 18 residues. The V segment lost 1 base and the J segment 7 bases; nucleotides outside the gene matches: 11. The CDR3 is CASSQVLASGGALNEQFF. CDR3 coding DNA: TGTGCCAGCAGCCAAGTTTTGGCTAGCGGGGGGGCCTTGAATGAGCAGTTCTTC.

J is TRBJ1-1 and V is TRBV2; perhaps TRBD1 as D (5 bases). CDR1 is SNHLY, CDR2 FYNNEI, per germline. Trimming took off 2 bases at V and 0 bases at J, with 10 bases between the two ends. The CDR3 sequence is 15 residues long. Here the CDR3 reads CASSESRQMNTEAFF. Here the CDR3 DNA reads TGTGCCAGCAGTGAATCGAGACAGATGAACACTGAAGCTTTCTTT.

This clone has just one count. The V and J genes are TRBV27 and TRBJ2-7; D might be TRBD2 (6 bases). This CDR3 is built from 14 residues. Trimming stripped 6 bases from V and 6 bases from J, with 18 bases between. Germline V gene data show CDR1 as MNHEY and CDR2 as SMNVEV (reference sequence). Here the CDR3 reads CASSPFGGGGEQYV. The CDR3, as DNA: TGTGCCAGCAGCCCCTTCGGGGGTGGTGGCGAGCAGTACGTC.

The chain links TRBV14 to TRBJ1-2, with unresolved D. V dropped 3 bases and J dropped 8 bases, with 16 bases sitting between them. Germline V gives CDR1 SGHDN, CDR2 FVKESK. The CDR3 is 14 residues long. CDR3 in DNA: TGTGCCAGCAGCCATTACGTACGGGAGTACGGCTACACCTTC. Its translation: CASSHYVREYGYTF. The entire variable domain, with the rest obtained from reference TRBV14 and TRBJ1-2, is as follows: EAGVTQFPSHSVIEKGQTVTLRCDPISGHDNLYWYRRVMGKEIKFLLHFVKESKQDESGMPNNRFLAERTGGTYSTLKVQPAELEDSGVYFCASSHYVREYGYTFGSGTRLTVV.

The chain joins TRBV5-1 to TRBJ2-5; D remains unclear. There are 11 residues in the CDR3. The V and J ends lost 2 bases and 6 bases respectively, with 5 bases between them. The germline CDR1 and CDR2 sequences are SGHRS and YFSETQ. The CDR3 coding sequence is TGCGCCAGCAGCTTTCAGAAGACCCAGTACTTC. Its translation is CASSFQKTQYF.

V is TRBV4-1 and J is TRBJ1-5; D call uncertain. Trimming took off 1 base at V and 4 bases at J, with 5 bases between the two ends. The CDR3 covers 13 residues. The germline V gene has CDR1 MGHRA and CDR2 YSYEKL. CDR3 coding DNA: TGCGCCAGCAGCCAAGTAGAAAATCAGCCCCAGCATTTT. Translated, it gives CASSQVENQPQHF.

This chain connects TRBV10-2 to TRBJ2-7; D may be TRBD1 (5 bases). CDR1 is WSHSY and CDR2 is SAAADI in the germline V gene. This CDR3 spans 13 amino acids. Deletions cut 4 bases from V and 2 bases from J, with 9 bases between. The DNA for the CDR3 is TGCGCCAGCAGTGGATCCAGGGCCTACGAGCAGTACGTC. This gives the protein CASSGSRAYEQYV.

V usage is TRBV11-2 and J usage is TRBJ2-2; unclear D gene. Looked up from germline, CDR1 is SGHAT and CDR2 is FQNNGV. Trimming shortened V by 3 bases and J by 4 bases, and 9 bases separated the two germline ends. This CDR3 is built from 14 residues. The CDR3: CASSFTDITGELFF. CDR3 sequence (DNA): TGTGCCAGCAGCTTTACTGACATCACCGGGGAGCTGTTTTTT.

The CDR3 DNA follows: TGCGCCAGCAGCTTACAGCCTCCGGATGGCTACACCTTC. Amino acid sequence: CASSLQPPDGYTF. The J gene is TRBJ1-2, the V gene TRBV5-1; D not resolved. CDR1 is SGHRS, CDR2 YFSETQ, per germline. The CDR3 covers 13 residues. Trimming left V 2 bases short and J 6 bases short, with 11 bases between.

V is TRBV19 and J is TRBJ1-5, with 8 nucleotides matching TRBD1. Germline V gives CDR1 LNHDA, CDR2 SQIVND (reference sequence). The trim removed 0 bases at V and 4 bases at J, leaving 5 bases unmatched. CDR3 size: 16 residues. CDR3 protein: CASSIDGTGGNQPQHF. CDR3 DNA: TGTGCCAGTAGTATAGATGGGACAGGAGGGAATCAGCCCCAGCATTTT. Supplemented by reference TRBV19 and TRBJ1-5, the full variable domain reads DGGITQSPKYLFRKEGQNVTLSCEQNLNHDAMYWYRQDPGQGLRLIYYSQIVNDFQKGDIAEGYSVSREKKESFPLTVTSAQKNPTAFYLCASSIDGTGGNQPQHFGDGTRLSIL.

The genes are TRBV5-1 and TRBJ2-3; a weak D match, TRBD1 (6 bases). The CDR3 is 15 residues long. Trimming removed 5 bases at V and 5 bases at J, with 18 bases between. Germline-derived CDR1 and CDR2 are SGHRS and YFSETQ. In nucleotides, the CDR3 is TGCGCCAGCAGTGACATACAGGGTTCGGGAGATACGCAGTATTTT. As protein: CASSDIQGSGDTQYF.

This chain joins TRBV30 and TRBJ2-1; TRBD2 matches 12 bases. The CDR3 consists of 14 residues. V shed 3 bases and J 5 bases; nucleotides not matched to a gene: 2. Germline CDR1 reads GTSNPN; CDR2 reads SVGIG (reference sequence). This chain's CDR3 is CAWSGLAGNNEQFF. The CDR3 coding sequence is TGTGCCTGGAGCGGACTAGCGGGGAACAATGAGCAGTTCTTC.

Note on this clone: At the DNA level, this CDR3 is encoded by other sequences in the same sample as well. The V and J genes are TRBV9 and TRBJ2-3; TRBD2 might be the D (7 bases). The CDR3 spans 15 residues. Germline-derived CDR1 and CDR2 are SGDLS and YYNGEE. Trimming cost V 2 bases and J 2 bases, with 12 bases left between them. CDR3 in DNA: TGTGCCAGCAGCGTTGGCGGGGGCTCCACAGATACGCAGTATTTT. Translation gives CASSVGGGSTDTQYF. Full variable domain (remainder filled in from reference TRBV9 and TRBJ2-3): DSGVTQTPKHLITATGQRVTLRCSPRSGDLSVYWYQQSLDQGLQFLIQYYNGEERAKGNILERFSAQQFPDLHSELNLSSLELGDSALYFCASSVGGGSTDTQYFGPGTRLTVL.

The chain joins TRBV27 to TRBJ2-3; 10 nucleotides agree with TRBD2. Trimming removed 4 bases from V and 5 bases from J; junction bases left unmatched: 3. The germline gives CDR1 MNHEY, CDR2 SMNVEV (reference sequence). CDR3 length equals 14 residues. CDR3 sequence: CASSSKREGDTQYF. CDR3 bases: TGTGCCAGCAGTTCGAAGCGGGAGGGAGATACGCAGTATTTT.

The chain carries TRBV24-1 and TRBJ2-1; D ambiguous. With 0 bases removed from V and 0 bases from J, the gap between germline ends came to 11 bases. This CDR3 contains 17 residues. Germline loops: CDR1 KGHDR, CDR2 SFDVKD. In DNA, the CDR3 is TGTGCCACCAGTGATTTGCAACCAGGCTACTCCTACAATGAGCAGTTCTTC. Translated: CATSDLQPGYSYNEQFF.

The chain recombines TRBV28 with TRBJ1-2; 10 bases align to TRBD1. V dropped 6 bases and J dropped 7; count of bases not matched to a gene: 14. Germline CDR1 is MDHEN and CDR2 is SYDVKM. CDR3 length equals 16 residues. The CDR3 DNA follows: TGTGCCAGCAGCTCACCGGGACAGGGGACCTATAGTGGCTACACCTTC. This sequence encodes CASSSPGQGTYSGYTF.

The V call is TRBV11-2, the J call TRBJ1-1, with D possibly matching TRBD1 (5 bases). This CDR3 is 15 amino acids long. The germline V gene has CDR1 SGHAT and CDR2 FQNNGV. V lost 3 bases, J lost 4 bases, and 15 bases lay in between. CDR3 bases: TGTGCCAGCAGCTTGAGGGGTCAGGGAGGCACTGAAGCTTTCTTT. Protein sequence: CASSLRGQGGTEAFF.